A selection of T cell receptor beta chains follows, all from one sample in a study of T cell changes during pregnancy in multiple sclerosis. The data were produced by immunoSEQ multiplex PCR, yet TCRdb's version contains in-frame clones alone and is incomplete. The data show some 35,000 clones, around nine tenths seen once. The material was CD4+ T cells from peripheral blood mononuclear cells, obtained after pregnancy. Every receptor here comes from a female donor in good health, enrolled as a control in a pregnancy study. CDR3s include the opening cysteine and the closing phenylalanine or tryptophan. A D gene is named only where the DNA matches it firmly. Only part of the rows carry a size: once, few, many, or a class if the clone is expanded.

abundance,d_gene,v_gene,j_gene,CDR3aa,CDR3nt
NA,TRBD1,TRBV2,TRBJ2-1,CASSSTGTGGWGEQFF,TGTGCCAGCAGTTCCACCGGGACAGGGGGTTGGGGTGAGCAGTTCTTC
NA,NA,TRBV5-4,TRBJ2-7,CASSPGFEYEQYF,TGTGCCAGCAGCCCGGGGTTCGAGTACGAGCAGTACTTC
once,TRBD2,TRBV15,TRBJ2-3,CATSRGDYSSTDTQYF,TGTGCCACCAGCAGAGGGGACTATTCTAGCACAGATACGCAGTATTTT
NA,TRBD2,TRBV5-1,TRBJ2-7,CASSVRQLAREQYF,TGCGCCAGCAGCGTGCGGCAACTAGCGAGGGAGCAGTACTTC
NA,TRBD2,TRBV7-2,TRBJ2-3,CASSSRTSGGFLGETQYF,TGTGCCAGCAGCTCGAGGACTAGCGGGGGGTTTTTAGGGGAAACGCAGTATTTT
NA,TRBD1,TRBV29-1,TRBJ1-2,CSVKQGAQGYGYTF,TGCAGCGTTAAACAGGGGGCACAGGGCTATGGCTACACCTTC
NA,NA,TRBV30,TRBJ1-2,CAWLDSINYGYTF,TGTGCCTGGCTGGACAGTATCAACTATGGCTACACCTTC
NA,NA,TRBV6-1,TRBJ1-3,CASGERLGNTIYF,TGTGCCAGCGGAGAGAGGTTAGGAAACACCATATATTTT
NA,NA,TRBV21-1,TRBJ2-1,CASSRPSSGRAGEQFF,TGTGCCAGCAGCAGACCTTCTAGCGGGAGGGCCGGGGAGCAGTTCTTC
NA,TRBD1,TRBV18,TRBJ1-2,CASSSTRTGLSYGYTF,TGTGCCAGCTCATCGACTAGGACAGGGTTATCCTATGGCTACACCTTC
NA,TRBD1,TRBV5-4,TRBJ1-2,CASSWNRGNYGYTF,TGTGCCAGCAGCTGGAACAGGGGTAACTATGGCTACACCTTC
NA,NA,TRBV11-1,TRBJ1-1,CASSPPGNLNTEAFF,TGTGCCAGCAGCCCCCCAGGGAATCTGAACACTGAAGCTTTCTTT
NA,TRBD1,TRBV7-2,TRBJ1-2,CAGSRGAQYGYTF,TGTGCCGGAAGCAGGGGGGCTCAGTATGGCTACACCTTC
NA,TRBD1,TRBV11-2,TRBJ1-1,CASSSSTGGGTEAFF,TGTGCCAGCAGCTCCTCGACAGGGGGCGGCACTGAAGCTTTCTTT
NA,NA,TRBV5-4,TRBJ1-6,CASSSRDSPYNSPLHF,TGTGCCAGCAGCTCCAGGGATTCCCCCTATAATTCACCCCTCCACTTT
few,TRBD1,TRBV2,TRBJ1-1,CASSPRTGHTEAFF,TGTGCCAGCAGTCCTCGGACAGGGCACACTGAAGCTTTCTTT
NA,NA,TRBV2,TRBJ1-1,CASSDSRRTEAFF,TGTGCCAGCAGTGACTCACGGAGGACTGAAGCTTTCTTT
few,TRBD1,TRBV5-4,TRBJ1-2,CASSTTGTANGYTF,TGTGCCAGCAGCACGACCGGGACAGCCAATGGCTACACCTTC
NA,NA,TRBV7-2,TRBJ2-3,CASSPGVSMGTDTQYF,TGTGCCAGCAGCCCCGGGGTCTCCATGGGCACAGATACGCAGTATTTT
NA,NA,TRBV6-1,TRBJ2-7,CAGGTAIYEQYF,TGTGCCGGCGGGACGGCAATCTACGAGCAGTACTTC
once,NA,TRBV6-1,TRBJ1-1,CASSEADRNTEAFF,TGTGCCAGCAGTGAAGCTGACAGGAACACTGAAGCTTTCTTT
NA,NA,TRBV29-1,TRBJ2-3,CSVARTDTGTDTQYF,TGCAGCGTTGCCCGAACGGACACAGGCACAGATACGCAGTATTTT
NA,TRBD2,TRBV9,TRBJ2-7,CASSPRPGLGREQYF,TGTGCCAGCAGCCCCCGTCCGGGACTAGGGAGGGAGCAGTACTTC
once,NA,TRBV30,TRBJ1-4,CAWNIAGGEKLFF,TGTGCCTGGAACATCGCGGGTGGTGAAAAACTGTTTTTT
NA,NA,TRBV6-4,TRBJ1-2,CASSDSAGDYGYTF,TGTGCCAGCAGTGACTCGGCAGGGGACTATGGCTACACCTTC
once,TRBD2,TRBV7-2,TRBJ2-5,CASSLWRVAGGTQETQYF,TGTGCCAGCAGCTTATGGAGGGTAGCGGGGGGGACACAAGAGACCCAGTACTTC
NA,TRBD1,TRBV29-1,TRBJ1-1,CSVARTGMNTEAFF,TGCAGCGTTGCGCGGACAGGTATGAACACTGAAGCTTTCTTT
NA,NA,TRBV6-5,TRBJ1-1,CASNHDGVGGTEAFF,TGTGCCAGCAATCACGATGGGGTCGGCGGGACTGAAGCTTTCTTT
NA,TRBD1,TRBV28,TRBJ2-5,CASSTIHRGPQETQYF,TGTGCCAGCAGTACGATACACAGGGGACCTCAAGAGACCCAGTACTTC
NA,TRBD2,TRBV2,TRBJ2-7,CATATSRYTYEQYF,TGTGCCACCGCGACTAGCAGATATACCTACGAGCAGTACTTC
NA,TRBD1,TRBV19,TRBJ2-2,CASSIAGTGGTGELFF,TGTGCCAGTAGTATAGCCGGGACAGGGGGCACCGGGGAGCTGTTTTTT
NA,TRBD2,TRBV4-1,TRBJ2-2,CASSQDWLAGPGELFF,TGCGCCAGCAGCCAAGATTGGCTAGCGGGGCCCGGGGAGCTGTTTTTT
NA,TRBD1,TRBV7-3,TRBJ2-7,CASSSLPGTGTVSSYEQYF,TGTGCCAGCAGCTCCTTACCCGGGACAGGGACAGTCAGCTCCTACGAGCAGTACTTC
NA,TRBD2,TRBV7-9,TRBJ2-1,CASSPPGGNEQFF,TGTGCCAGCAGCCCGCCGGGGGGGAATGAGCAGTTCTTC
few,NA,TRBV10-3,TRBJ1-5,CAIGQGGQPQHF,TGTGCCATCGGGCAGGGAGGTCAGCCCCAGCATTTT
NA,TRBD1,TRBV19,TRBJ2-6,CASSIGTGTGPSGANVLTF,TGTGCCAGTAGTATAGGGACCGGGACAGGGCCGTCTGGGGCCAACGTCCTGACTTTC
NA,TRBD1,TRBV10-3,TRBJ2-7,CAISESGQGAYEQYF,TGTGCCATCAGTGAGTCCGGACAGGGCGCCTACGAGCAGTACTTC
NA,NA,TRBV29-1,TRBJ1-1,CSVDRVQPPMAFF,TGCAGCGTTGACAGGGTCCAACCACCTATGGCTTTCTTT
NA,NA,TRBV18,TRBJ1-5,CASSQDRTQPQHF,TGTGCCAGCTCGCAGGACAGAACTCAGCCCCAGCATTTT
NA,NA,TRBV29-1,TRBJ2-7,CSASTSYEQYF,TGCAGCGCCTCGACTTCCTACGAGCAGTACTTC
NA,TRBD2,TRBV9,TRBJ2-5,CASSVELAGSETQYF,TGTGCCAGCAGCGTAGAATTAGCGGGGTCGGAGACCCAGTACTTC
NA,NA,TRBV2,TRBJ2-2,CASSDGPDITGELFF,TGTGCCAGCAGTGATGGGCCTGACATCACCGGGGAGCTGTTTTTT
NA,NA,TRBV27,TRBJ1-6,CASTRGMTPYNSPLHF,TGTGCCAGCACCCGGGGAATGACCCCCTATAATTCACCCCTCCACTTT
NA,TRBD1,TRBV7-2,TRBJ2-5,CASSAYGQGVETQYF,TGTGCCAGCAGCGCCTACGGACAGGGGGTCGAGACCCAGTACTTC
NA,NA,TRBV6-1,TRBJ2-1,CASSDNRRVLGYNEQFF,TGTGCCAGCAGTGATAATAGGCGGGTCCTGGGCTACAATGAGCAGTTCTTC
NA,NA,TRBV7-2,TRBJ1-1,CASSLTGMNTEAFF,TGTGCCAGCAGCTTAACGGGTATGAACACTGAAGCTTTCTTT
NA,TRBD2,TRBV7-3,TRBJ2-7,CASRGTSGTYEQYF,TGTGCCAGCAGGGGGACTAGCGGGACCTACGAGCAGTACTTC
NA,NA,TRBV9,TRBJ2-6,CASSLLISGANVLTF,TGTGCCAGCAGCTTACTCATCTCTGGGGCCAACGTCCTGACTTTC
NA,NA,TRBV15,TRBJ1-5,CATSRTQGVGQPQHF,TGTGCCACCAGCAGAACCCAGGGTGTAGGTCAGCCCCAGCATTTT
NA,TRBD1,TRBV6-4,TRBJ1-4,CASSRDRGSEKLFF,TGTGCCAGCAGTCGGGACAGGGGAAGTGAAAAACTGTTTTTT
NA,TRBD2,TRBV27,TRBJ2-3,CASSSQLAARDTQYF,TGTGCCAGCAGTTCCCAACTAGCGGCAAGGGATACGCAGTATTTT
NA,TRBD2,TRBV4-3,TRBJ2-1,CASSQDGGGGAGNEQFF,TGCGCCAGCAGCCAAGATGGGGGCGGGGGGGCCGGAAATGAGCAGTTCTTC
NA,TRBD1,TRBV27,TRBJ2-7,CASSTARDRGAYEQYF,TGTGCCAGCAGTACCGCCCGGGACAGGGGGGCCTACGAGCAGTACTTC
NA,TRBD1,TRBV18,TRBJ2-5,CASSPSDRARETQYF,TGTGCCAGCTCACCATCGGACAGGGCCCGGGAGACCCAGTACTTC
NA,TRBD2,TRBV6-5,TRBJ2-5,CASSWSSGSETQYF,TGTGCCAGCAGTTGGTCTAGCGGGAGTGAGACCCAGTACTTC
NA,NA,TRBV9,TRBJ1-3,CASSVGSQNTIYF,TGTGCCAGCAGCGTAGGATCCCAGAACACCATATATTTT
NA,TRBD2,TRBV6-5,TRBJ2-4,CASSPKSGGNIQYF,TGTGCCAGCAGCCCTAAGTCGGGGGGAAACATTCAGTACTTC
NA,TRBD1,TRBV5-4,TRBJ2-2,CASSSGGGLGTGELFF,TGTGCCAGCAGCTCAGGGGGCGGGCTAGGGACCGGGGAGCTGTTTTTT
NA,NA,TRBV5-1,TRBJ1-1,CASSLAGAANTEAFF,TGCGCCAGCAGCTTGGCAGGGGCAGCCAACACTGAAGCTTTCTTT
NA,NA,TRBV7-2,TRBJ1-6,CASSSQVGNSPLHF,TGTGCCAGCAGCTCCCAGGTGGGCAATTCACCCCTCCACTTT